One and the same sample provided the 19 T cell receptor beta chains below, sequenced in a study of early T cells in non-severe SARS-CoV-2 infection. Via MiXCR, TCRdb re-called the 5' RACE reads, giving one row per CDR3 protein. The data contain tens of thousands of distinct CDR3 sequences, around 4.3% of them singletons. Material for sequencing was whole blood. The origin of the receptors is an adult who was a healthcare worker with PCR-confirmed SARS-CoV-2 infection or an uninfected control (not recorded which).

In its sample, this clonotype was seen many times. The chain uses TRBV7-9 and TRBJ2-1; 10 bases are shared with TRBD1. The CDR3 is 14 amino acids. Germline assignment: CDR1 SEHNR and CDR2 FQNEAQ (reference sequence). The J segment lost 8 bases and the V segment lost 8 bases, leaving 9 bases of the junction unmatched. The CDR3 DNA reads TGTGCCAGCCTGCCGGGGACAGGGGCATATGAGCAGTTCTTC. It encodes CASLPGTGAYEQFF.

This clonotype is medium-sized by share. CDR3 coding DNA: TGTGCCAGCAGCTTAGGGCTTAGGAACCTCTATGGCTACACCTTC. It translates to CASSLGLRNLYGYTF. V gene TRBV7-2 combines with J gene TRBJ1-2; D unclear. The CDR3 runs 15 residues. V lost 1 base to trimming and J lost 4 bases, with 13 bases between them. Germline lookup yields CDR1 SGHTA and CDR2 FQGNSA. The full variable domain, rest sourced from reference TRBV7-2 and TRBJ1-2, is GAGVSQSPSNKVTEKGKDVELRCDPISGHTALYWYRQSLGQGLEFLIYFQGNSAPDKSGLPSDRFSAERTGGSVSTLTIQRTQQEDSAVYLCASSLGLRNLYGYTFGSGTRLTVV.

This clonotype was observed many times. The rearrangement uses TRBV20-1 and TRBJ2-7; a possible D gene is TRBD2 (6 bases). The CDR3 spans 19 residues. Germline values: CDR1 DFQATT, CDR2 SNEGSKA (reference sequence). The V end lost 0 bases, the J end lost 0 bases, and 24 bases lay between the germline ends. The DNA of the CDR3 is TGCAGTGCTAGAGATTCGCTAGCGTATACGTTAGCGAGCTCCTACGAGCAGTACTTC. It yields the protein CSARDSLAYTLASSYEQYF.

This clonotype occurred a few times. The V gene is TRBV2, the J gene TRBJ2-7; no reliable D call. Germline V lookup: CDR1 SNHLY, CDR2 FYNNEI. Trimming took 5 bases from V and 0 from J, leaving 5 bases between them. CDR3 length equals 12 residues. The CDR3 region has the DNA TGTGCCAGCAGTTGGAGCTCCTACGAGCAGTACTTC. It specifies CASSWSSYEQYF.

This clonotype was detected ten times or more. This chain uses TRBV7-2 with TRBJ2-2, with D possibly matching TRBD2 (6 bases). V lost 5 bases and J 1 base, leaving 14 bases between the germline ends. CDR1 is SGHTA, CDR2 FQGNSA, per germline. This CDR3 spans 16 amino acids. CDR3 in amino acids: CASSRDAGMNTGELFF. The CDR3 DNA sequence: TGTGCCAGCAGCCGGGACGCGGGGATGAACACCGGGGAGCTGTTTTTT.

This clonotype was counted only a few times. The rearrangement joins TRBV11-2 to TRBJ2-1; 11 nucleotides match TRBD2. The CDR3 has 18 residues. CDR1 SGHAT and CDR2 FQNNGV come from the germline V gene. With 7 bases clipped from V and 5 bases from J, the junction kept 16 bases outside the gene matches. The CDR3 coding sequence is TGTGCCAGCAACTACCTAGGAACTAGCGGGAGTACCCACAATGAGCAGTTCTTC. This gives the protein CASNYLGTSGSTHNEQFF.

This clonotype has at least ten counts. V gene TRBV2 combines with J gene TRBJ2-6; D uncertain. CDR1 SNHLY and CDR2 FYNNEI come from the germline V gene. V lost 4 bases and J 2 bases, leaving 9 bases between the germline ends. The CDR3 contains 15 residues. Here the CDR3 reads CASSAATAGANVLTF. CDR3 coding DNA: TGTGCCAGCAGTGCGGCCACGGCTGGGGCCAACGTCCTGACTTTC.

The rearrangement joins TRBV6-2 or TRBV6-3 to TRBJ2-7, with a possible D match to TRBD2 (6 bases). CDR1 is MNHEY, CDR2 SVGEGT, per germline. Trimming removed 8 bases from V and 3 bases from J, with 17 bases in between. The CDR3 extends over 14 amino acids. The CDR3 here is CASRRVAVGYEQYF. The CDR3 coding sequence is TGTGCCAGCCGGAGGGTAGCAGTTGGCTACGAGCAGTACTTC.

This clonotype appeared many times. This chain connects TRBV14 to TRBJ2-1, with D unresolved. Germline CDR1 is SGHDN and CDR2 is FVKESK. The CDR3 is 17 residues long. Trimming stripped 0 bases from V and 8 bases from J, with 20 bases between. CDR3 region: CASSQDRFGWVRDEQFF. In DNA form, the CDR3 reads TGTGCCAGCAGCCAAGACAGGTTTGGCTGGGTAAGAGATGAGCAGTTCTTC.

This clonotype was observed at least ten times. This sequence joins TRBV3-1 and TRBJ1-1, with 7 nucleotides matching TRBD1. There are 14 residues in the CDR3. V was pared by 4 bases and J by 5 bases, with 7 bases of the junction left unmatched. The germline V gene encodes CDR1 LGHDT and CDR2 YNNKEL (reference sequence). This CDR3 reads CASSPHDRDTEAFF. The DNA for the CDR3 is TGTGCCAGCAGCCCCCACGACAGGGATACTGAAGCTTTCTTT.

J is TRBJ2-3 and V is TRBV18; no clear D gene. Germline-derived CDR1 and CDR2 are KGHSH and LQKENI. The V end lost 6 bases, the J end lost 1 base, and 5 bases lay between the germline ends. The CDR3 runs 12 residues. CDR3 DNA sequence: TGTGCCAGCTCTCAGGGCACAGATACGCAGTATTTT. It translates to CASSQGTDTQYF.

This clonotype was observed at least ten times. The V gene is TRBV9, the J gene TRBJ1-2, with 8 bases identical to TRBD1. CDR3 length: 15 amino acids. V was pared by 3 bases and J by 8 bases, with 12 bases of the junction left unmatched. Germline CDR1 and CDR2: SGDLS and YYNGEE. CDR3 nucleotide sequence: TGTGCCAGCAGCGCTCACTCCGGGACAGGAGACGGCTACACCTTC. Translation gives CASSAHSGTGDGYTF.

This chain connects TRBV12-3 or TRBV12-4 to TRBJ2-3; D uncertain. The germline V and J ends were trimmed by 1 base and 1 base, with 9 bases remaining between them. This CDR3 has 15 amino acids. The CDR3 loop reads CASSLGRVGTDTQYF. CDR3 nucleotides: TGTGCCAGCAGTTTAGGACGGGTGGGCACAGATACGCAGTATTTT.

This clonotype was counted many times. V is TRBV7-2 and J is TRBJ1-1; the match to TRBD1 covers 8 bases. Trimming took 3 bases from V and 6 from J; bases not matched to a gene: 6. Germline lookup yields CDR1 SGHTA and CDR2 FQGNSA. This CDR3 contains 14 residues. CDR3 sequence (DNA): TGTGCCAGCAGCTTCCCAGGGGGCGCGGCTGAAGCTTTCTTT. This encodes CASSFPGGAAEAFF.

This clonotype was seen ten or more times. The chain is built from TRBV6-1 and TRBJ1-4, with D uncertain. In germline, CDR1 is MNHNS, CDR2 SASEGT. V was shortened by 2 bases and J by 3 bases, with 10 bases between the two germline ends. The CDR3 has 15 residues. CDR3 region: CASSENKRANEKLFF. For the CDR3, the DNA is TGTGCCAGCAGTGAAAACAAGCGAGCTAATGAAAAACTGTTTTTT.

This clonotype was detected ten times or more. The chain carries TRBV29-1 and TRBJ2-1; 9 nucleotides agree with TRBD2. Germline trimming cut 7 bases from V and 4 bases from J; bases unmatched to any gene: 8. The CDR3 contains 14 residues. Germline assignment: CDR1 SQVTM and CDR2 ANQGSEA. The DNA for the CDR3 is TGCAGCGGCGGGGGGGGACAGATTTACAATGAGCAGTTCTTC. This translates into CSGGGGQIYNEQFF.

The rearrangement joins TRBV6-1 to TRBJ2-7; no clear D gene. This CDR3 comprises 14 residues. Germline V gene lookup returns CDR1 MNHNS and CDR2 SASEGT. V lost 0 bases and J 3 bases, leaving 9 bases between the germline ends. CDR3 sequence reads: CASSEAQDGYEQYF. In nucleotides, the CDR3 is TGTGCCAGCAGTGAAGCGCAGGACGGCTACGAGCAGTACTTC.

This clonotype was recorded at least ten times. The chain combines TRBV7-9 with TRBJ2-3, with 12 nucleotides matching TRBD2. Germline CDR1 SEHNR, CDR2 FQNEAQ (reference sequence). With V trimmed by 5 bases and J by 4 bases, 4 bases remained unmatched. This CDR3 region has 15 residues. The DNA of the CDR3 is TGTGCCAGCAGCCTGACTAGCGGGAGAGCAGATACGCAGTATTTT. The encoded protein is CASSLTSGRADTQYF.

This clonotype occurred many times. The chain carries TRBV18 and TRBJ2-5; D remains unclear. The CDR3 has 14 amino acids. The germline gives CDR1 KGHSH, CDR2 LQKENI. Between the trimmed V and J ends, which lost 0 bases and 6 bases, there was a span of 11 bases. CDR3 residues: CASSPPVGTQTQYF. Written as DNA, the CDR3 is TGTGCCAGCTCACCACCGGTCGGCACCCAGACCCAGTACTTC. Full variable domain (outside the CDR3, taken from reference TRBV18 and TRBJ2-5): NAGVMQNPRHLVRRRGQEARLRCSPMKGHSHVYWYRQLPEEGLKFMVYLQKENIIDESGMPKERFSAEFPKEGPSILRIQQVVRGDSAAYFCASSPPVGTQTQYFGPGTRLLVL.